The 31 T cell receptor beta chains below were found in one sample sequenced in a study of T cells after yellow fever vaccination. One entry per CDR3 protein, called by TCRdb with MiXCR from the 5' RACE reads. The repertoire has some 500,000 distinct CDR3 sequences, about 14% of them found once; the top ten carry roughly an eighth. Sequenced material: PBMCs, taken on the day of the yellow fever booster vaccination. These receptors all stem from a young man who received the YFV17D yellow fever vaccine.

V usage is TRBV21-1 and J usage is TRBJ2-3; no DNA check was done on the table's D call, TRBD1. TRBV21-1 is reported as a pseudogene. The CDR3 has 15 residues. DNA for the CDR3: TGTGCCAACCCCAAAAAGGCAGCCGCAGGGGATACGCAGTATTTT. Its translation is CANPKKAAAGDTQYF.

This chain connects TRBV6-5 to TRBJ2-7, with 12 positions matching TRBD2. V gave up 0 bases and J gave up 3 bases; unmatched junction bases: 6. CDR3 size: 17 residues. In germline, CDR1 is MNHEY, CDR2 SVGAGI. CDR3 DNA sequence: TGTGCCAGCAGTTACTCGGTCCTAGCGGGAGGGGACTACGAGCAGTACTTC. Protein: CASSYSVLAGGDYEQYF.

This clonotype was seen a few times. This CDR3 reads CASSSGVGAFF. The CDR3 region has the DNA TGTGCCAGCAGTTCCGGAGTGGGAGCTTTCTTT. The chain couples TRBV12-3 or TRBV12-4 to TRBJ1-1; no firm D call. Trimming removed 4 bases at V and 10 bases at J, with 10 bases between. The length of the CDR3 is 11 residues.

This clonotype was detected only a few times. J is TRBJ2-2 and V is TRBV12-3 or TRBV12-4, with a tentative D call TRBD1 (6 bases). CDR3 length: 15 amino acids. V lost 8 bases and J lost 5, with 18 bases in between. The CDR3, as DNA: TGTGCCAGCCGAAGGACTTTGAGGGGGACCGGGGAGCTGTTTTTT. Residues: CASRRTLRGTGELFF.

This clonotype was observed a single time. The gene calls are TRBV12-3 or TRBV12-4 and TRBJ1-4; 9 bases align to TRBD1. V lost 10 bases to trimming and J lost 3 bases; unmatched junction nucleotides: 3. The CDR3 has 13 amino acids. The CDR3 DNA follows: TGTGCCACCGGGGACAGGGCTAATGAAAAACTGTTTTTT. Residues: CATGDRANEKLFF.

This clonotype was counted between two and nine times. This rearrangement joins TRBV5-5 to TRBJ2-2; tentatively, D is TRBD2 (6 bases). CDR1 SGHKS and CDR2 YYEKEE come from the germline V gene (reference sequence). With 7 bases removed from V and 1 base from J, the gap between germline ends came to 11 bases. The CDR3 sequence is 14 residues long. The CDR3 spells CASGGRQNTGELFF. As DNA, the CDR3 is TGTGCCAGCGGAGGGAGACAGAACACCGGGGAGCTGTTTTTT.

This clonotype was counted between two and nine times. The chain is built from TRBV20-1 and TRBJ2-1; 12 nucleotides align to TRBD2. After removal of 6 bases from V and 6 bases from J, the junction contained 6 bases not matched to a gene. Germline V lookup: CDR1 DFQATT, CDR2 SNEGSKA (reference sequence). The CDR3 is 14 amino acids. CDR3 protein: CSAPGLAGTNEQFF. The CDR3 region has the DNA TGCAGTGCCCCAGGACTAGCGGGAACCAATGAGCAGTTCTTC.

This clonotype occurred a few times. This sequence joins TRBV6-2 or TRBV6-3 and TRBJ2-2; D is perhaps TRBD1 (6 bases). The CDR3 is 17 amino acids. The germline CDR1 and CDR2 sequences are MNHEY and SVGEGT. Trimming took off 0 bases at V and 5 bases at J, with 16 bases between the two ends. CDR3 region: CASSYSRLGAATGELFF. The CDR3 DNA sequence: TGTGCCAGCAGTTACTCGAGGTTGGGGGCGGCGACCGGGGAGCTGTTTTTT.

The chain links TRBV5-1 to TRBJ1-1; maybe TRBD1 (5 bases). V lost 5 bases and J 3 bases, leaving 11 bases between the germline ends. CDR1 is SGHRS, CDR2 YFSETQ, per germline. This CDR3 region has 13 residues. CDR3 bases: TGCGCCAGCAGGTTTGGGGCGGACACTGAAGCTTTCTTT. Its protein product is CASRFGADTEAFF.

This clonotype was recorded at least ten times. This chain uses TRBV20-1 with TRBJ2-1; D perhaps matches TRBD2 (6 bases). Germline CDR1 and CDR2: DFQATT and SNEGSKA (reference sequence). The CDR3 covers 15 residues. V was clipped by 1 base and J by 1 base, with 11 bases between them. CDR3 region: CSARGVGGSYNEQFF. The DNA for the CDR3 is TGCAGTGCTAGAGGGGTGGGGGGATCCTACAATGAGCAGTTCTTC.

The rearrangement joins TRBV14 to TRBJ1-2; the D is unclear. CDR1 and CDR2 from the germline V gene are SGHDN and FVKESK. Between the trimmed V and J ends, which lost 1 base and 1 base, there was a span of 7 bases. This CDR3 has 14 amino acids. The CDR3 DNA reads TGTGCCAGCAGCCAAGTTGGGAGTAACTATGGCTACACCTTC. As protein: CASSQVGSNYGYTF.

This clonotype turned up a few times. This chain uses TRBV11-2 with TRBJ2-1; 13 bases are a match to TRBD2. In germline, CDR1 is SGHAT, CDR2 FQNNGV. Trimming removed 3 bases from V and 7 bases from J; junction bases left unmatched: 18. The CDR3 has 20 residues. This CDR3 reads CASSFFPRRTAGLAGNEQFF. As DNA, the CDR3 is TGTGCCAGCAGCTTCTTCCCAAGGCGGACGGCGGGACTAGCGGGAAATGAGCAGTTCTTC.

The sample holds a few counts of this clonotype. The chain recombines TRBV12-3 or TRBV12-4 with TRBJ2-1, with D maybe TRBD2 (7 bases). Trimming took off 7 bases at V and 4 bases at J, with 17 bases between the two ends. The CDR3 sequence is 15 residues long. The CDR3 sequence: CASTLGGARYNEQFF. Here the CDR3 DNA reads TGTGCCAGCACCCTGGGGGGGGCTCGGTACAATGAGCAGTTCTTC.

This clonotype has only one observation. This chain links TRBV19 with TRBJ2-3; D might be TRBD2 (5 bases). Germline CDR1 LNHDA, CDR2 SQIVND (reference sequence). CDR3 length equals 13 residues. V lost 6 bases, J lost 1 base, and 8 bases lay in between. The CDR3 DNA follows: TGTGCCAGTAGGGAGGTTGGCACAGATACGCAGTATTTT. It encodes CASREVGTDTQYF.

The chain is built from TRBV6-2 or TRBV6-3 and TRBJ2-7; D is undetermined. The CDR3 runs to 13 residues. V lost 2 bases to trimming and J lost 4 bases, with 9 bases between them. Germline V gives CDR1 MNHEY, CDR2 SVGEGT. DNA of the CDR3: TGTGCCAGCAGTTACCTACCATCTTACGAGCAGTACTTC. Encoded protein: CASSYLPSYEQYF.

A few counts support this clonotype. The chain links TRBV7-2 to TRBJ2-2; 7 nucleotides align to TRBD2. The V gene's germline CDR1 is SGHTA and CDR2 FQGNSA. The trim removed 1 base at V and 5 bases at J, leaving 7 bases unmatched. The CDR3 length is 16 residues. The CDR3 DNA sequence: TGTGCCAGCAGCTTAGTGGCGGGAGATTGGACCGGGGAGCTGTTTTTT. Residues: CASSLVAGDWTGELFF.

Here the CDR3 reads CASSTPLSGSTGELFF. Written as DNA, the CDR3 is TGTGCCAGCAGTACCCCTCTAAGCGGAAGCACCGGGGAGCTGTTTTTT. J is TRBJ2-2 and V is TRBV6-1, with D maybe TRBD2 (5 bases). V lost 5 bases to trimming and J lost 4 bases, with 17 bases between them. The length of the CDR3 is 16 residues. The germline gives CDR1 MNHNS, CDR2 SASEGT.

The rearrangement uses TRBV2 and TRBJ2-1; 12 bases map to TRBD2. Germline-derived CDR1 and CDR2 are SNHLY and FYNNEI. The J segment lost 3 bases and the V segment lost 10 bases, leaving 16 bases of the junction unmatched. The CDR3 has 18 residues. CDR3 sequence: CAICLLGLAGSGYNEQFF. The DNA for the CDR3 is TGTGCCATCTGTTTGTTGGGACTAGCGGGTTCGGGCTACAATGAGCAGTTCTTC.

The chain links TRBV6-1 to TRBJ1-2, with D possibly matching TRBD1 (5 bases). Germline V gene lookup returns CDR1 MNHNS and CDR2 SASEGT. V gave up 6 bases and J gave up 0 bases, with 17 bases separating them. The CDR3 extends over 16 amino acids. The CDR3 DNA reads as TGTGCCAGCAGGTCCGGCCCGGGGCGATCTAACTATGGCTACACCTTC. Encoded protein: CASRSGPGRSNYGYTF.

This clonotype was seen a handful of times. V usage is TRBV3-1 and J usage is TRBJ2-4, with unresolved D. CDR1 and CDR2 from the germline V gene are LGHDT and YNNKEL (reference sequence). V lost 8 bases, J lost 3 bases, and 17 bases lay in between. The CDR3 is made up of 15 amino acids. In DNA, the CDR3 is TGTGCCAGCGGCGAAAATCTCTTGGACAAAAACATTCAGTACTTC. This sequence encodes CASGENLLDKNIQYF.

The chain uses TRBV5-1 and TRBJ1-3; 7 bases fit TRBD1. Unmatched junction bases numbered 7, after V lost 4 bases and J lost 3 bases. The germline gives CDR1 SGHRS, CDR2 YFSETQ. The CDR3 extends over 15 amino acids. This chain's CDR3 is CASSAEGAGGNTIYF. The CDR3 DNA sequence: TGCGCCAGCAGCGCTGAGGGGGCCGGTGGAAACACCATATATTTT. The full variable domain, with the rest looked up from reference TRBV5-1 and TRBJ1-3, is KAGVTQTPRYLIKTRGQQVTLSCSPISGHRSVSWYQQTPGQGLQFLFEYFSETQRNKGNFPGRFSGRQFSNSRSEMNVSTLELGDSALYLCASSAEGAGGNTIYFGEGSWLTVV.

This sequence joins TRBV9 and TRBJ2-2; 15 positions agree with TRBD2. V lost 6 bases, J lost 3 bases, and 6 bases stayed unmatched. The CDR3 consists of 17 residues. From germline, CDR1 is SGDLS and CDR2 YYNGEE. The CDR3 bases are TGTGCCAGCAACGGACTAGCGGGAGGGCCCGACACCGGGGAGCTGTTTTTT. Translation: CASNGLAGGPDTGELFF.

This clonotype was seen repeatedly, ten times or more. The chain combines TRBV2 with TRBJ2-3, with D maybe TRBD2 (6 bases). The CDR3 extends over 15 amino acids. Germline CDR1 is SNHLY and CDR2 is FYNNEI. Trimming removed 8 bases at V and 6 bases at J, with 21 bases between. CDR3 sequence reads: CASGGLAGTFDTQYF. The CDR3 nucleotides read TGTGCCAGCGGGGGACTCGCAGGCACCTTCGATACGCAGTATTTT.

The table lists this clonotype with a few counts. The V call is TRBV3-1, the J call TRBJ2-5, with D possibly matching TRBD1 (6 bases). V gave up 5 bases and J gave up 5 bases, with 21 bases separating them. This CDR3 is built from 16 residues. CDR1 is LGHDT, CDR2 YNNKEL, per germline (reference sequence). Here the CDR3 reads CASSSKLQGLMETQYF. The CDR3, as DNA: TGTGCCAGCAGCTCCAAGTTACAGGGTTTGATGGAGACCCAGTACTTC.

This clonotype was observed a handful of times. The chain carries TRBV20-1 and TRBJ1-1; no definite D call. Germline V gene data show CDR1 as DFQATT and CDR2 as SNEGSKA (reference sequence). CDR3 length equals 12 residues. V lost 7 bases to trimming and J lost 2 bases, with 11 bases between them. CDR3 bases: TGCAGTGAGAGGGCGGGAAACACTGAAGCTTTCTTT. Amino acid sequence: CSERAGNTEAFF.

The CDR3 spells CASSLEVPGYTF. The CDR3 coding sequence is TGTGCCAGCAGCTTAGAAGTGCCCGGCTACACCTTC. The chain links TRBV7-9 to TRBJ1-2; D is unresolved. Looked up from germline, CDR1 is SEHNR and CDR2 is FQNEAQ (reference sequence). V lost 1 base, J lost 8 bases, and 8 bases lay in between. This CDR3 has 12 residues.

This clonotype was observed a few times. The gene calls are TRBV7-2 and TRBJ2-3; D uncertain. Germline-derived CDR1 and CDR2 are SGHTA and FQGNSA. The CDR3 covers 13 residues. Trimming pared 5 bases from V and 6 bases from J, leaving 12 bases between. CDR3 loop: CASSRVGVDTQYF. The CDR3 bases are TGTGCCAGCAGCCGTGTCGGAGTCGATACGCAGTATTTT.

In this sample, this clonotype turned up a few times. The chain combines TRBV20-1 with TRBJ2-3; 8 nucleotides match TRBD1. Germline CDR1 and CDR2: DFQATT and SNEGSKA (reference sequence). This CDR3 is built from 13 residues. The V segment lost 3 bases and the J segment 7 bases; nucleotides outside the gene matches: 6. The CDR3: CSASGRDRYTQYF. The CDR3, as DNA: TGCAGTGCTAGCGGCCGGGACAGGTATACGCAGTATTTT.

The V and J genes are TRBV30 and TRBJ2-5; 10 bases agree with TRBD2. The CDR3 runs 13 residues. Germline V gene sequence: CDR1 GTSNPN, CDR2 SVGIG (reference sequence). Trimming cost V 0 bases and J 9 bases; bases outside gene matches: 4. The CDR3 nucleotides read TGTGCCTGGAGTGTTCTAGCGGGAGCGGCCCAGTACTTC. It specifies CAWSVLAGAAQYF.

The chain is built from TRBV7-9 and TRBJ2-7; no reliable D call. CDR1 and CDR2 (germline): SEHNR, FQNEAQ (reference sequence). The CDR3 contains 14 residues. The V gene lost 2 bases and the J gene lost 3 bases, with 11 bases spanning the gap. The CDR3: CASSLLTPNYEQYF. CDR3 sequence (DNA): TGTGCCAGCAGCTTATTGACGCCCAACTACGAGCAGTACTTC.

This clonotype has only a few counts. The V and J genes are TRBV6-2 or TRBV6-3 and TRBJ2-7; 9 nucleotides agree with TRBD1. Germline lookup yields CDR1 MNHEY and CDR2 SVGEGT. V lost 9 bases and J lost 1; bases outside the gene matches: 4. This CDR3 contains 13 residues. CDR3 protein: CASWTGVSYEQYF. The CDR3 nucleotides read TGTGCCAGTTGGACAGGGGTTTCCTACGAGCAGTACTTC.